What follows are 22 T cell receptor beta chains derived from one specimen sequenced in a study of technical replicates of blood from a few donors. TCRdb keeps only in-frame clones here, not all; method: immunoSEQ multiplex PCR. The sample lists approximately 45,000 clones, about 96% occurring once. Material for sequencing was T cells isolated from PBMCs. These receptors were collected from a human donor in good health.

The rearrangement uses TRBV4-3 and TRBJ2-1; 7 nucleotides align to TRBD1. CDR1 LGHNA and CDR2 YSLEER come from the germline V gene. CDR3 size: 14 residues. After removal of 3 bases from V and 6 bases from J, the junction contained 5 bases not matched to a gene. The CDR3, as DNA: TGCGCCAGCAGCCAGGCAGGGGGAAGCAATGAGCAGTTCTTC. Translated: CASSQAGGSNEQFF.

This chain connects TRBV5-1 to TRBJ2-3; D not certain. Looked up from germline, CDR1 is SGHRS and CDR2 is YFSETQ. This CDR3 spans 14 amino acids. Trimming pared 0 bases from V and 7 bases from J, leaving 12 bases between. The CDR3, as DNA: TGCGCCAGCAGCTTGGTTCGAAATGGCAATACGCAGTATTTT. This sequence encodes CASSLVRNGNTQYF.

The V call is TRBV5-1, the J call TRBJ2-7; 11 bases map to TRBD2. From germline, CDR1 is SGHRS and CDR2 YFSETQ. CDR3 size: 16 residues. V shed 3 bases and J 1 base; nucleotides not matched to a gene: 6. CDR3 DNA: TGCGCCAGCAGCTCCGCTAGCGGGAGGCCTTCCTACGAGCAGTACTTC. Protein: CASSSASGRPSYEQYF. The entire variable domain, with the rest obtained from reference TRBV5-1 and TRBJ2-7, is as follows: KAGVTQTPRYLIKTRGQQVTLSCSPISGHRSVSWYQQTPGQGLQFLFEYFSETQRNKGNFPGRFSGRQFSNSRSEMNVSTLELGDSALYLCASSSASGRPSYEQYFGPGTRLTVT.

The DNA for the CDR3 is TGCGCCAGCAGCTTGGCGCGGGGCGCTAGCACAGATACGCAGTATTTT. Amino acid sequence: CASSLARGASTDTQYF. This chain connects TRBV5-1 to TRBJ2-3, with D perhaps matching TRBD2 (6 bases). Germline values: CDR1 SGHRS, CDR2 YFSETQ. V shed 0 bases and J shed 0 bases, with 11 bases lying between them. The CDR3 length is 16 residues. Filled out from reference TRBV5-1 and TRBJ2-3, the complete variable domain reads KAGVTQTPRYLIKTRGQQVTLSCSPISGHRSVSWYQQTPGQGLQFLFEYFSETQRNKGNFPGRFSGRQFSNSRSEMNVSTLELGDSALYLCASSLARGASTDTQYFGPGTRLTVL.

V usage is TRBV7-2 and J usage is TRBJ2-5; the match to TRBD2 covers 8 bases. V trimming: 4 bases; J trimming: 6 bases; junction bases outside the gene matches: 13. Per the germline V gene, CDR1 is SGHTA and CDR2 is FQGNSA. The CDR3 runs 16 residues. CDR3 in DNA: TGTGCCAGCAGCTCCCGAGGCCAGCGGGAGCTTAAGACCCAGTACTTC. Its translation is CASSSRGQRELKTQYF.

The chain couples TRBV9 to TRBJ2-7; 11 bases agree with TRBD1. The CDR3 loop spans 16 amino acids. CDR1 SGDLS and CDR2 YYNGEE come from the germline V gene. J was trimmed by 5 bases and V by 4 bases; bases with no gene match: 11. For the CDR3, the DNA is TGTGCCAGCAGCTCACCTAAGGGACAGGGGGACGACGAGCAGTACTTC. Translated, it gives CASSSPKGQGDDEQYF.

The V call is TRBV4-1, the J call TRBJ1-3, with D hard to call. This CDR3 contains 14 residues. V lost 0 bases and J lost 6, with 9 bases in between. Germline CDR1 reads MGHRA; CDR2 reads YSYEKL. This CDR3 reads CASSQETVLNTIYF. CDR3 nucleotide sequence: TGCGCCAGCAGCCAAGAAACGGTCCTAAACACCATATATTTT.

The V gene is TRBV10-1, the J gene TRBJ2-1; TRBD2 aligns across 9 bases. Germline V CDR1 and CDR2: WNHNN, SYGVQD (reference sequence). V shed 4 bases and J 3 bases; nucleotides not matched to a gene: 7. This CDR3 comprises 16 residues. As DNA, the CDR3 is TGCGCCAGCAGTGCCGCGGGAGGGACGAACTACAATGAGCAGTTCTTC. This translates into CASSAAGGTNYNEQFF.

The chain uses TRBV2 and TRBJ2-2, with TRBD2 matching 7 bases. Germline V gene data show CDR1 as SNHLY and CDR2 as FYNNEI. The V gene end was trimmed by 8 bases and the J gene end by 1 base; junction bases not matched to a gene: 7. The CDR3 has 15 amino acids. CDR3 region: CASASGTMNTGELFF. The CDR3 region has the DNA TGTGCCAGCGCTTCCGGGACTATGAACACCGGGGAGCTGTTTTTT.

The rearrangement links TRBV9 to TRBJ1-4; a weak D match, TRBD1 (6 bases). CDR1 and CDR2 from the germline V gene are SGDLS and YYNGEE. The CDR3 is made up of 15 amino acids. V was shortened by 5 bases and J by 4 bases, with 15 bases between the two germline ends. The CDR3 DNA is TGTGCCAGCAGTCCTACAGGGCGTTTTAATGAAAAACTGTTTTTT. The encoded protein is CASSPTGRFNEKLFF.

The genes are TRBV6-5 and TRBJ2-7; TRBD2 might be the D (5 bases). Germline V gives CDR1 MNHEY, CDR2 SVGAGI. V gave up 0 bases and J gave up 2 bases, with 14 bases separating them. The CDR3 loop spans 16 amino acids. CDR3 DNA sequence: TGTGCCAGCAGTTACTCGATGTTTGGGAGTCCCTACGAGCAGTACTTC. Translating gives CASSYSMFGSPYEQYF.

The CDR3 DNA sequence: TGCGCCAGCAGTCAATCTAAAGCCTCTGGGGCCAACGTCCTGACTTTC. Amino acids: CASSQSKASGANVLTF. This chain joins TRBV23-1 and TRBJ2-6; D call uncertain. TRBV23-1 is an ORF for which the function is uncertain. Trimming shortened V by 0 bases and J by 0 bases, and 6 bases separated the two germline ends. The CDR3 covers 16 residues.

This clone has just one count. One junction end disagrees with the germline gene, perhaps due to a read error. The rearrangement uses TRBV6-5 and TRBJ1-3; D gene ambiguous. The CDR3 consists of 15 residues. Germline V gives CDR1 MNHEY, CDR2 SVGAGI. This chain's CDR3 is CASTYLGEFGNTIYF. The CDR3 coding sequence is TGTGCCAGCACTTACTTGGGAGAGTTTGGAAACACCATATATTTT.

The genes are TRBV18 and TRBJ1-3; D unresolved. The V gene lost 2 bases and the J gene lost 0 bases, with 11 bases spanning the gap. CDR1 is KGHSH and CDR2 is LQKENI in the germline V gene. The CDR3 length is 16 residues. The DNA for the CDR3 is TGTGCCAGCTCACCATCCGGACTGGTCTCTGGAAACACCATATATTTT. It is translated as CASSPSGLVSGNTIYF. Combining the CDR3 with reference TRBV18 and TRBJ1-3 gives the whole variable domain NAGVMQNPRHLVRRRGQEARLRCSPMKGHSHVYWYRQLPEEGLKFMVYLQKENIIDESGMPKERFSAEFPKEGPSILRIQQVVRGDSAAYFCASSPSGLVSGNTIYFGEGSWLTVV.

This chain connects TRBV7-6 to TRBJ2-1; D perhaps matches TRBD2 (5 bases). CDR3 length equals 11 residues. Trimming removed 5 bases from V and 10 bases from J, with 9 bases in between. CDR1 SGHVS and CDR2 FNYEAQ come from the germline V gene. The CDR3 region is CASSIGGEQFF. The CDR3 DNA is TGTGCCAGCAGCATTGGAGGCGAGCAGTTCTTC.

The rearrangement joins TRBV5-4 to TRBJ2-6; D remains ambiguous. The CDR3 spans 18 residues. Germline V gene data show CDR1 as SGHNT and CDR2 as YYREEE (reference sequence). V was pared by 1 base and J by 0 bases, with 14 bases between. The CDR3 spells CASSLLSLLRSGANVLTF. The CDR3 coding sequence is TGTGCCAGCAGCTTGTTATCTCTGTTGCGCTCTGGGGCCAACGTCCTGACTTTC. Using reference TRBV5-4 and TRBJ2-6 for the parts outside the CDR3, the full variable domain is ETGVTQSPTHLIKTRGQQVTLRCSSQSGHNTVSWYQQALGQGPQFIFQYYREEENGRGNFPPRFSGLQFPNYSSELNVNALELDDSALYLCASSLLSLLRSGANVLTFGAGSRLTVL.

The chain carries TRBV30 and TRBJ2-5, with D possibly matching TRBD2 (5 bases). CDR1 GTSNPN and CDR2 SVGIG come from the germline V gene (reference sequence). This CDR3 has 12 amino acids. V gave up 4 bases and J gave up 2 bases, with 8 bases separating them. CDR3 region: CAWTRGQETQYF. For the CDR3, the DNA is TGTGCCTGGACCCGGGGACAAGAGACCCAGTACTTC.

V is TRBV7-8 and J is TRBJ2-7; 8 bases align to TRBD2. Losses at the gene ends were 5 bases for V and 2 bases for J; bases not matched to a gene: 5. Germline lookup yields CDR1 SGHVS and CDR2 FQNEAQ. CDR3 length equals 14 residues. Here the CDR3 DNA reads TGTGCCAGCAGCGCAAGTAGCGGGGCCTACGAGCAGTACTTC. It specifies CASSASSGAYEQYF.

The J gene is TRBJ2-7, the V gene TRBV30; D is possibly TRBD2 (6 bases). Trimming took off 3 bases at V and 2 bases at J, with 11 bases between the two ends. This CDR3 contains 13 residues. Germline V gene sequence: CDR1 GTSNPN, CDR2 SVGIG (reference sequence). The CDR3 spells CAWRTGVAYEQYF. Here the CDR3 DNA reads TGTGCCTGGAGGACGGGAGTTGCCTACGAGCAGTACTTC.

V is TRBV29-1 and J is TRBJ1-2, with D possibly being TRBD1 (5 bases). CDR3 size: 12 residues. V was pared by 5 bases and J by 2 bases, with 9 bases between. CDR1 and CDR2 from the germline V gene are SQVTM and ANQGSEA. The CDR3 sequence is CSVMPGNYGYTF. The CDR3 DNA reads TGCAGCGTTATGCCAGGGAACTATGGCTACACCTTC.

The J gene is TRBJ1-1, the V gene TRBV10-3, with a weak D call TRBD1 (5 bases). The CDR3 contains 12 residues. Germline loops: CDR1 ENHRY, CDR2 SYGVKD. Deletions cut 11 bases from V and 4 bases from J, with 14 bases between. DNA for the CDR3: TGTGCCGCCCACGGGGGAGGCACTGAAGCTTTCTTT. Protein: CAAHGGGTEAFF.

The genes are TRBV28 and TRBJ1-5; D perhaps matches TRBD1 (5 bases). The CDR3 is made up of 10 amino acids. CDR1 and CDR2 (germline): MDHEN, SYDVKM. In DNA form, the CDR3 reads TGTACGATAGGGGATCAGCCCCAGCATTTT. Translation: CTIGDQPQHF.